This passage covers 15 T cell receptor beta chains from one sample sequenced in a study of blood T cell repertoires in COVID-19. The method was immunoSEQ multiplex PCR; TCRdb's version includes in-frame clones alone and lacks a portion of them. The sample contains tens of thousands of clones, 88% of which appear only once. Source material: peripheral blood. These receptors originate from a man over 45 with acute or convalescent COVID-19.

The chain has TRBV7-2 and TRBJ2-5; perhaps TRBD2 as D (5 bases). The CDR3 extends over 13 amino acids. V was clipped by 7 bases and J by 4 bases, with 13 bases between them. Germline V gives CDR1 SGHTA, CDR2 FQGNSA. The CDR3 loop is CASNRAGGETQYF. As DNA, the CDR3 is TGTGCCAGCAACCGGGCAGGAGGAGAGACCCAGTACTTC. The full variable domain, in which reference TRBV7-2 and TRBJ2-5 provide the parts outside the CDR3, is GAGVSQSPSNKVTEKGKDVELRCDPISGHTALYWYRQSLGQGLEFLIYFQGNSAPDKSGLPSDRFSAERTGGSVSTLTIQRTQQEDSAVYLCASNRAGGETQYFGPGTRLLVL.

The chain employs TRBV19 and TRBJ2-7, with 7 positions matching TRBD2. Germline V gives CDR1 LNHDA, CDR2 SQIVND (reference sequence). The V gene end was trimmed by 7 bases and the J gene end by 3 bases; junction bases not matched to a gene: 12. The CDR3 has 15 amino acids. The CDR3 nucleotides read TGTGCCAGTAAGCCTAGCGGAGACGTATTCTACGAGCAGTACTTC. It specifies CASKPSGDVFYEQYF.

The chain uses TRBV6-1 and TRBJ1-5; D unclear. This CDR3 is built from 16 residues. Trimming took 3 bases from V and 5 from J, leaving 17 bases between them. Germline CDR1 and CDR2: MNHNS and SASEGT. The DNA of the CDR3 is TGTGCCAGCAGTGATTCTCTAGCCAGTCGGGATCAGCCCCAGCATTTT. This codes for CASSDSLASRDQPQHF.

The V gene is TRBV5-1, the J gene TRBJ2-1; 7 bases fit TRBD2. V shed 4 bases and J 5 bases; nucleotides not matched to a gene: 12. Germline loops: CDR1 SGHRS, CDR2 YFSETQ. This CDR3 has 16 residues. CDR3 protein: CASSPSGAGAHNEQFF. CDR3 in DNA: TGCGCCAGCAGCCCTTCCGGGGCGGGAGCCCACAATGAGCAGTTCTTC.

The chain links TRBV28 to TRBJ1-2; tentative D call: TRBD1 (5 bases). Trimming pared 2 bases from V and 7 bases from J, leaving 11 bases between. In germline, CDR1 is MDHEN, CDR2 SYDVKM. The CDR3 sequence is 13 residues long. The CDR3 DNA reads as TGTGCCAGCAGTTTACTGCCTAGGGGTGGCTACACCTTC. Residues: CASSLLPRGGYTF.

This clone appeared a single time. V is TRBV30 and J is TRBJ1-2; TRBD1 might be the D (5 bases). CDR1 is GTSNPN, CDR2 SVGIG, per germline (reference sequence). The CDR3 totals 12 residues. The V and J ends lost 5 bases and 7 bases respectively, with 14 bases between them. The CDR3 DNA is TGTGCCTGGGACAGCGGACTGGCTGGCTACACCTTC. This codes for CAWDSGLAGYTF.

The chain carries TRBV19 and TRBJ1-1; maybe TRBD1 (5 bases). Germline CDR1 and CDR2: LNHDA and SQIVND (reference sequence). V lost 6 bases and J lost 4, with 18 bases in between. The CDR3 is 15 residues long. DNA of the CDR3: TGTGCCAGTAGAGCAGGGTCCCTGCCGGGCACTGAAGCTTTCTTT. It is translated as CASRAGSLPGTEAFF. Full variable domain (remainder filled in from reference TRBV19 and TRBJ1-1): DGGITQSPKYLFRKEGQNVTLSCEQNLNHDAMYWYRQDPGQGLRLIYYSQIVNDFQKGDIAEGYSVSREKKESFPLTVTSAQKNPTAFYLCASRAGSLPGTEAFFGQGTRLTVV.

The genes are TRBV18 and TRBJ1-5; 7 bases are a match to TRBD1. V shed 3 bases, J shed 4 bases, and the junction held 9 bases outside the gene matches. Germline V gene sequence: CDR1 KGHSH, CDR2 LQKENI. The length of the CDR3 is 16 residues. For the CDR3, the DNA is TGTGCCAGCTCACCGGGGACAGTTGCGAATAATCAGCCCCAGCATTTT. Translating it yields CASSPGTVANNQPQHF.

CDR3 coding DNA: TGTGCCACCAGCAGCCCTGGACAGGGGGCCTACAATGAGCAGTTCTTC. It is translated as CATSSPGQGAYNEQFF. This chain links TRBV15 with TRBJ2-1; 10 positions match TRBD1. Germline CDR1 is LNHNV and CDR2 is YYDKDF (reference sequence). The CDR3 length is 16 residues. V was clipped by 3 bases and J by 2 bases; unmatched bases: 4.

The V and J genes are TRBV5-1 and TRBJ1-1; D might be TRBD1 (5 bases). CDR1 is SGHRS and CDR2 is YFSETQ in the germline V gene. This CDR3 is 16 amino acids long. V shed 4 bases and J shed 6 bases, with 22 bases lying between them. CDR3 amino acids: CASSQPLQGGIPEAFF. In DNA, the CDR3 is TGCGCCAGCAGCCAGCCATTGCAGGGAGGAATACCTGAAGCTTTCTTT.

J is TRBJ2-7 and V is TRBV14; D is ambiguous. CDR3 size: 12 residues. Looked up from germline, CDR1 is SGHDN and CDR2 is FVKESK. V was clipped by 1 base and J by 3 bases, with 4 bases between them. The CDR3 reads CASSQALYEQYF. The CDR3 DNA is TGTGCCAGCAGCCAAGCCCTCTACGAGCAGTACTTC.

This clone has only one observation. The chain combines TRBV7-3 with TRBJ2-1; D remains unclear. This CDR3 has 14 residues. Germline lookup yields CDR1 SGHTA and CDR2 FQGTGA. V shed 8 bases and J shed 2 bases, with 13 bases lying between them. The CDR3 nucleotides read TGTGCCAGCGGTCGTGGGCAGGCCTACAATGAGCAGTTCTTC. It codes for CASGRGQAYNEQFF.

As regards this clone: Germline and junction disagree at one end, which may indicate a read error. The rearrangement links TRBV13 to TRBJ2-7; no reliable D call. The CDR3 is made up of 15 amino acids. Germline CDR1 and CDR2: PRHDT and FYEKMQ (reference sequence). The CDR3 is CVSSLAHATFHEQYF. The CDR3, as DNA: TGTGTCAGCAGCTTAGCTCATGCAACTTTCCACGAGCAGTACTTC. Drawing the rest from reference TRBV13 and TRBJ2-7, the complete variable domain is AAGVIQSPRHLIKEKRETATLKCYPIPRHDTVYWYQQGPGQDPQFLISFYEKMQSDKGSIPDRFSAQQFSDYHSELNMSSLELGDSALYFCVSSLAHATFHEQYFGPGTRLTVT.

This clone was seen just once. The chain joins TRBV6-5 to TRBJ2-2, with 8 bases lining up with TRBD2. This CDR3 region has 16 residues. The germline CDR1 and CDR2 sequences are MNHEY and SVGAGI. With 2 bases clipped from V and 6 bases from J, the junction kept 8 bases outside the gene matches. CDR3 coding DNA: TGTGCCAGCAGTTACGACCCCGGGGGGGCCCCCGGGGAGCTGTTTTTT. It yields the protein CASSYDPGGAPGELFF.

The CDR3 spells CASSLQSVGETQYF. The DNA for the CDR3 is TGTGCCAGCAGCTTACAGTCTGTTGGAGAGACCCAGTACTTC. The V gene is TRBV7-2, the J gene TRBJ2-5; D is ambiguous. V lost 2 bases and J lost 4, with 11 bases in between. Germline CDR1 reads SGHTA; CDR2 reads FQGNSA. The CDR3 is 14 amino acids.